This T cell receptor beta chain came from a study of blood T cell repertoires in COVID-19. Turning to the study itself: Researchers got acute and convalescent COVID-19 samples from the United States, Italy and Spain. T cells, B-cell-depleted T cells, or PBMCs provided the cDNA or gDNA that served as material.

Per the study methods: From reference gene primer amplification, estimates of nucleated cell counts were derived. Clones were read by immunoSEQ multiplex PCR, and TCRdb kept only the in-frame ones, dropping some. The DNA was the basis for D and trimming; V, J and clone size are from that table. Of 150,000 or so clones in the sample, around 73% were seen once. Germline V lookup: CDR1 SNHLY, CDR2 FYNNEI. V lost 2 bases to trimming and J lost 6 bases; unmatched junction nucleotides: 16. This CDR3 comprises 19 residues. Material for sequencing was peripheral blood. The V gene is TRBV2, the J gene TRBJ2-1, with 10 bases lining up with TRBD1. This TCR was recovered from a woman aged 45-59 years with active or convalescent COVID-19. This CDR3 is CASSEIYLGSGQGRNEQFF. In DNA form, the CDR3 reads TGTGCCAGCAGTGAAATTTATCTCGGGTCGGGACAGGGGCGCAATGAGCAGTTCTTC. Full variable domain (missing parts from reference TRBV2 and TRBJ2-1): EPEVTQTPSHQVTQMGQEVILRCVPISNHLYFYWYRQILGQKVEFLVSFYNNEISEKSEIFDDQFSVERPDGSNFTLKIRSTKLEDSAMYFCASSEIYLGSGQGRNEQFFGPGTRLTVL.